This T cell receptor beta chain was identified in a study of T cell responses to AZD1222 COVID-19 vaccine. General study findings and limits: Two doses of AZD1222 preceded a rise in Spike-specific TCR breadth and depth. Only after the peak T cell response were repertoires sampled. The number of AZD1222 recipients seropositive at baseline was only 6 or 7. Clonal diversity was possibly underestimated, and the donors were mostly white British, with more females.

The protocol was immunoSEQ multiplex PCR, while the TCRdb copy is restricted to in-frame clones and leaves out a portion. Of fewer than 150,000 clones listed, about 88% are singletons. Germline V gene data show CDR1 as LNHDA and CDR2 as SQIVND (reference sequence). Trimming cost V 0 bases and J 0 bases, with 13 bases left between them. This CDR3 is 17 amino acids long. About this clone itself: The target antigen is unknown.

This chain connects TRBV19 to TRBJ2-3; D may be TRBD2 (6 bases). The sequencing used peripheral blood, collected 28 days after the second AZD1222 dose. The TCR was taken from an adult who received the AZD1222 COVID-19 vaccine. The CDR3 is CASSIEGGFRSTDTQYF. DNA for the CDR3: TGTGCCAGTAGTATAGAAGGAGGGTTCCGTAGCACAGATACGCAGTATTTT.